What follows are 15 T cell receptor beta chains derived from one specimen sequenced in a study of blood T cells in healthy people across ages. The use of a sample-barcoded 5' primer and a J-beta primer mix characterized a second PCR of about 7 to 12 cycles. TCRdb ran MiXCR on the 5' RACE reads and lists one entry per CDR3 protein. The sample includes 540,000 or so distinct CDR3 sequences, around 24% of them seen just once. Another study also made use of these data, one on T cells of mothers and their children.

Sequencing was performed on blood. The receptors here all came from a boy younger than 18 in good health.

The V and J genes are TRBV21-1 and TRBJ1-6; TRBD1 is taken as the D call from the table, unchecked against the DNA. TRBV21-1 is listed as a pseudogene. CDR3 length: 15 amino acids. The CDR3 DNA follows: TGTGCCAGCAGCTCCTTTTCGGCGCTGTTTTCACCCCTCCACTTT. Amino acids: CASSSFSALFSPLHF.

V is TRBV20-1 and J is TRBJ2-1; 13 bases match TRBD2. This CDR3 comprises 17 residues. From germline, CDR1 is DFQATT and CDR2 SNEGSKA (reference sequence). Trimming at V came to 6 bases and at J to 7 bases, leaving 15 bases not matched to a gene. For the CDR3, the DNA is TGCAGTGCCCCCGGACTAGCGGGAGTGTTTCTCGGTAATGAGCAGTTCTTC. It specifies CSAPGLAGVFLGNEQFF.

This rearrangement joins TRBV27 to TRBJ1-2; 7 bases are a match to TRBD1. This CDR3 spans 15 amino acids. Losses at the gene ends were 5 bases for V and 0 bases for J; bases not matched to a gene: 6. In germline, CDR1 is MNHEY, CDR2 SMNVEV (reference sequence). CDR3 sequence: CASSPQGIANYGYTF. The CDR3 DNA sequence: TGTGCCAGCAGTCCACAGGGGATTGCTAACTATGGCTACACCTTC.

This clonotype has more than one count but fewer than ten. J is TRBJ2-3 and V is TRBV5-6; D is unresolved. The CDR3 is made up of 13 amino acids. Germline CDR1 and CDR2: SGHDT and YYEEEE. V gave up 1 base and J gave up 6 bases, with 9 bases separating them. CDR3 coding DNA: TGTGCCAGCAGCTTGAATCTCAGGGATACGCAGTATTTT. This encodes CASSLNLRDTQYF.

The CDR3 bases are TGTGCCAGCAGCTTAGACCGGGCCACGTACTACGAGCAGTACTTC. It specifies CASSLDRATYYEQYF. The rearrangement links TRBV7-9 to TRBJ2-7, with D unresolved. The CDR3 is 15 amino acids. Germline V lookup: CDR1 SEHNR, CDR2 FQNEAQ (reference sequence). The V and J ends lost 1 base and 3 bases respectively, with 13 bases between them.

A few counts support this clonotype. V gene TRBV29-1 combines with J gene TRBJ2-3; no reliable D call. The germline V gene encodes CDR1 SQVTM and CDR2 ANQGSEA. Trimming shortened V by 5 bases and J by 5 bases, and 11 bases separated the two germline ends. This CDR3 spans 12 amino acids. CDR3 amino acids: CSVLELGDTQYF. The CDR3 DNA is TGCAGCGTTCTAGAGTTGGGAGATACGCAGTATTTT.

V usage is TRBV4-1 and J usage is TRBJ1-5, with 7 bases lining up with TRBD1. The junction had 7 bases not matched to a gene; V was cut back by 4 bases and J by 4 bases. Germline CDR1 MGHRA, CDR2 YSYEKL. The CDR3 sequence is 15 residues long. Here the CDR3 reads CASSLTGTENQPQHF. CDR3 DNA: TGCGCCAGCAGCCTTACCGGGACAGAGAATCAGCCCCAGCATTTT.

V is TRBV9 and J is TRBJ2-2; D unclear. Per germline, CDR1 SGDLS and CDR2 YYNGEE. Trimming stripped 6 bases from V and 0 bases from J, with 15 bases between. This CDR3 comprises 16 residues. In nucleotides, the CDR3 is TGTGCCAGCACTGAGAGGCCGACCGCGAACACCGGGGAGCTGTTTTTT. Encoded protein: CASTERPTANTGELFF.

This rearrangement joins TRBV5-5 to TRBJ2-7, with a weak D call TRBD1 (5 bases). CDR1 SGHKS and CDR2 YYEKEE come from the germline V gene (reference sequence). V shed 1 base and J shed 2 bases, with 13 bases lying between them. The CDR3 has 15 amino acids. The CDR3 here is CASSLQGISPYEQYF. CDR3 bases: TGTGCCAGCAGCTTGCAGGGAATAAGTCCCTACGAGCAGTACTTC.

This clonotype was observed a few times. The chain carries TRBV12-3 or TRBV12-4 and TRBJ2-1; tentatively, D is TRBD2 (6 bases). This CDR3 spans 14 amino acids. V lost 2 bases to trimming and J lost 8 bases, with 13 bases between them. Written as DNA, the CDR3 is TGTGCCAGCAGTTTAAGAGGTAGCGGCGATGAGCAGTTCTTC. The encoded protein is CASSLRGSGDEQFF.

This clonotype was found a few times. The chain's CDR3 is CSAARLDASTDTQYF. CDR3 coding DNA: TGCAGTGCGGCCCGACTGGACGCATCTACAGATACGCAGTATTTT. The chain has TRBV20-1 and TRBJ2-3; D uncertain. The CDR3 has 15 residues. The germline V and J ends were trimmed by 6 bases and 3 bases, with 19 bases remaining between them. The germline V gene encodes CDR1 DFQATT and CDR2 SNEGSKA (reference sequence).

This clonotype showed up just a few times. The chain carries TRBV9 and TRBJ2-2; 7 bases match TRBD1. J was trimmed by 4 bases and V by 3 bases; bases with no gene match: 12. Looked up from germline, CDR1 is SGDLS and CDR2 is YYNGEE. This CDR3 is built from 17 residues. CDR3 nucleotide sequence: TGTGCCAGCAGCGCGCGCGCGACAGGGTGGGGCACCGGGGAGCTGTTTTTT. The encoded protein is CASSARATGWGTGELFF.

This clonotype occurred a few times. V gene TRBV29-1 combines with J gene TRBJ1-2; 7 bases line up with TRBD1. Trimming took 5 bases from V and 5 from J; bases not matched to a gene: 11. The V gene's germline CDR1 is SQVTM and CDR2 ANQGSEA. This CDR3 is built from 14 residues. The CDR3 reads CSVPRDSRYYGYTF. The CDR3 nucleotides are TGCAGCGTTCCCCGGGACAGCCGCTATTATGGCTACACCTTC. Based on the CDR3 plus reference TRBV29-1 and TRBJ1-2, the full variable domain is SAVISQKPSRDICQRGTSLTIQCQVDSQVTMMFWYRQQPGQSLTLIATANQGSEATYESGFVIDKFPISRPNLTFSTLTVSNMSPEDSSIYLCSVPRDSRYYGYTFGSGTRLTVV.

This clonotype was seen a handful of times. V and J are TRBV4-1 and TRBJ1-5, with TRBD1 matching over 8 bases. V shed 0 bases and J 4 bases; nucleotides not matched to a gene: 8. The germline gives CDR1 MGHRA, CDR2 YSYEKL. The CDR3 is 17 residues long. DNA of the CDR3: TGCGCCAGCAGCCAAGAGGGGAGGACAGGGAGAAATCAGCCCCAGCATTTT. Protein product: CASSQEGRTGRNQPQHF.

J is TRBJ1-1 and V is TRBV12-3 or TRBV12-4; D is unresolved. The CDR3 totals 12 residues. V was shortened by 6 bases and J by 6 bases, with 11 bases between the two germline ends. CDR3 region: CASSALRAEAFF. In nucleotides, the CDR3 is TGTGCCAGCAGCGCTCTGAGAGCTGAAGCTTTCTTT.